This T cell receptor beta chain is drawn from a study of regulatory T cells in long-lasting Graves disease. Study-level background: Over-5-year antithyroid drug use with positive TSH receptor antibodies defined persistent Graves' disease in the study. Broader study findings: TRBV28, TRBJ1-2 and TRBJ2-5 were favored in persistent disease. Persistent Graves' patients showed reduced TCR diversity versus newly diagnosed patients. What was studied was peripheral blood only, and not thyroid tissue.

V gave up 3 bases and J gave up 2 bases; unmatched junction bases: 9. The V gene's germline CDR1 is DFQATT and CDR2 SNEGSKA (reference sequence). The CDR3 has 16 amino acids. This clonotype was observed a handful of times. Its antigen is undetermined. Time point in this sample: persistent/refractory GD, antithyroid drugs over 5 years with positive TRAb. PBMC RNA was the source of the TCR library. Through Arm-PCR of CDR3 regions and iRepertoire HTBI primers, TCR beta libraries were built. A single record per CDR3 protein comes from TCRdb applying MiXCR to the multiplex PCR reads. The data contain about 300,000 distinct CDR3 sequences, 22% of them singletons.

The rearrangement links TRBV20-1 to TRBJ2-5; 10 nucleotides match TRBD2. The clonotype comes from a female donor with Graves disease. The sequenced sample was peripheral blood mononuclear cells (PBMCs), obtained when the disease was refractory, from a patient treated with antithyroid drugs. The DNA for the CDR3 is TGCAGTGCTAGGGGGCTAGCGGGAGTCGAACAAGAGACCCAGTACTTC. Translated, it gives CSARGLAGVEQETQYF.